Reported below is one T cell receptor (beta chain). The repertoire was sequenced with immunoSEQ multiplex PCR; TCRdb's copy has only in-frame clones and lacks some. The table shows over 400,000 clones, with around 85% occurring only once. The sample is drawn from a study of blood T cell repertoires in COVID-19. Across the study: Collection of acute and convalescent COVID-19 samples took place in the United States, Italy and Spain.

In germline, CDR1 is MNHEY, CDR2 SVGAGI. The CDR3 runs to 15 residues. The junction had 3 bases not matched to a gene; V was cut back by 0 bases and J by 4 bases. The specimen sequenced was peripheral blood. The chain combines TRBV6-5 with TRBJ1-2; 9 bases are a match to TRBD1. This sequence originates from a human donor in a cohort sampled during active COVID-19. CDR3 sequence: CASSYSQGASYGYTF. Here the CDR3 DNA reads TGTGCCAGCAGTTACTCACAGGGGGCGAGCTATGGCTACACCTTC.